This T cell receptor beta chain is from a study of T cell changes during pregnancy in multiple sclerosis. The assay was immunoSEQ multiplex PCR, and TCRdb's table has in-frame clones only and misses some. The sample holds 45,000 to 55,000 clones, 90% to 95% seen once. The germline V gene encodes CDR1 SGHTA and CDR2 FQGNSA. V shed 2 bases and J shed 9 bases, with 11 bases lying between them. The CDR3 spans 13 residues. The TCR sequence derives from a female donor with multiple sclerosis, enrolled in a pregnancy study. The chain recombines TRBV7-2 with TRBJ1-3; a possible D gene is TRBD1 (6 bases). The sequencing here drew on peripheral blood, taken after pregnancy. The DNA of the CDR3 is TGTGCCAGCAGCTTATCAGGGGCGGGCACCATATATTTT. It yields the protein CASSLSGAGTIYF.